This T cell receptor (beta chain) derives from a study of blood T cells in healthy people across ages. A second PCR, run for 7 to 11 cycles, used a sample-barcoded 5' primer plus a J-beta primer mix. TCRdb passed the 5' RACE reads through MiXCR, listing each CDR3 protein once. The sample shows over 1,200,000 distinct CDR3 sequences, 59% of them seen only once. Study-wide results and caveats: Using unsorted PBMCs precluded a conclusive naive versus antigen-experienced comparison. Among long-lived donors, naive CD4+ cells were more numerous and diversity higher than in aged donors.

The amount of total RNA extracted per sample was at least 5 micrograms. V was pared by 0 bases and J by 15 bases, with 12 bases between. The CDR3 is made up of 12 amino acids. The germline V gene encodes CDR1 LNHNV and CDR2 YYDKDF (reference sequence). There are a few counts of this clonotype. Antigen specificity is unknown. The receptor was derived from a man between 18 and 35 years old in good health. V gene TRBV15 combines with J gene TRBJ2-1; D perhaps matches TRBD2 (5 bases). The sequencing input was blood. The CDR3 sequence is CATSRDALVRFF. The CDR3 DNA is TGTGCCACCAGCAGAGATGCACTAGTGAGGTTCTTC. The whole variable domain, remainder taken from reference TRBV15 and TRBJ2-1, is DAMVIQNPRYQVTQFGKPVTLSCSQTLNHNVMYWYQQKSSQAPKLLFHYYDKDFNNEADTPDNFQSRRPNTSFCFLDIRSPGLGDTAMYLCATSRDALVRFFGPGTRLTVL.